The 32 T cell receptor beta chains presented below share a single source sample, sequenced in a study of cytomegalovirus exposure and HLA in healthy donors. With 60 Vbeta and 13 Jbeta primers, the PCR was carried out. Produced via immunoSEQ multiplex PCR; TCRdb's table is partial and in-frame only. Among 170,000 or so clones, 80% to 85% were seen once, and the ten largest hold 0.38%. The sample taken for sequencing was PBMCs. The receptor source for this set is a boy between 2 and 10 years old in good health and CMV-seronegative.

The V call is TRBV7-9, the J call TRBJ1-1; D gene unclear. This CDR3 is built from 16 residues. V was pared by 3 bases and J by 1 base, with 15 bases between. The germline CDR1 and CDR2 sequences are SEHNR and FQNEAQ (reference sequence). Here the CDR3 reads CASSLTPGVGNTEAFF. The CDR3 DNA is TGTGCCAGCAGCTTGACCCCCGGGGTGGGGAACACTGAAGCTTTCTTT.

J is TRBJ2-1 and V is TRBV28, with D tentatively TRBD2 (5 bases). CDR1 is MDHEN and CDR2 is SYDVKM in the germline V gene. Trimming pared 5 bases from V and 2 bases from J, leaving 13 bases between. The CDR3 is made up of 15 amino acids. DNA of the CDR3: TGTGCCAGCAGTACACTAGGTACCCCCTACAATGAGCAGTTCTTC. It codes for CASSTLGTPYNEQFF.

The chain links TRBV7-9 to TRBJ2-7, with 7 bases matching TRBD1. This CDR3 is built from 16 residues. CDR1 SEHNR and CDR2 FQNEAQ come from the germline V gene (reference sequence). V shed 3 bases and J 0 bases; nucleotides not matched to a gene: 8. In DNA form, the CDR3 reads TGTGCCAGCAGCTTCCCACCCGGGACAGACTCCTACGAGCAGTACTTC. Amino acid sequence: CASSFPPGTDSYEQYF.

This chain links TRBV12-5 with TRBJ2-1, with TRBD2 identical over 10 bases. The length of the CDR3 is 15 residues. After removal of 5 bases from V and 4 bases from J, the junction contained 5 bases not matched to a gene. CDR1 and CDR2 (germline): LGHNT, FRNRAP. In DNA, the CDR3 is TGTGCTAGTGGTCCGGGGACTAGCGTGTACAATGAGCAGTTCTTC. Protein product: CASGPGTSVYNEQFF.

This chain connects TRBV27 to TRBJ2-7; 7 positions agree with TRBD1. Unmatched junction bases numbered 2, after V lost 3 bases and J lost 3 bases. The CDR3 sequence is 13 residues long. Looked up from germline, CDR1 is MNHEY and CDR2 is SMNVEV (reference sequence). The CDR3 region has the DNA TGTGCCAGCAGTTTGGGGACAGACTACGAGCAGTACTTC. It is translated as CASSLGTDYEQYF.

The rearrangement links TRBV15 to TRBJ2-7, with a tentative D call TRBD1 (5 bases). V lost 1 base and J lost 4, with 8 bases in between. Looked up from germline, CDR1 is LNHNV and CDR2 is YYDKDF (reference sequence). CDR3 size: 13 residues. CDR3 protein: CATSRVQGYEQYF. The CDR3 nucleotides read TGTGCCACCAGCAGAGTTCAGGGATACGAGCAGTACTTC. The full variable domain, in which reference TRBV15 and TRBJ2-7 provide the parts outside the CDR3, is DAMVIQNPRYQVTQFGKPVTLSCSQTLNHNVMYWYQQKSSQAPKLLFHYYDKDFNNEADTPDNFQSRRPNTSFCFLDIRSPGLGDTAMYLCATSRVQGYEQYFGPGTRLTVT.

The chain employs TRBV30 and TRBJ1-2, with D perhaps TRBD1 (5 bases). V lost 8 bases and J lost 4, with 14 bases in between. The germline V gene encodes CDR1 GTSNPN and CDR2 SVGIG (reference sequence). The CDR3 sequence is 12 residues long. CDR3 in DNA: TGTGCCGTTGGGCAGGGTAGCTATGGCTACACCTTC. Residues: CAVGQGSYGYTF.

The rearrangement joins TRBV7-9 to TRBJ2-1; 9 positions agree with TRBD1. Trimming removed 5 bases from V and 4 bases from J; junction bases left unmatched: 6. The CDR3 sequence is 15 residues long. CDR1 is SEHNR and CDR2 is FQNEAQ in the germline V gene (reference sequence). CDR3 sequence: CASSTRQGVYNEQFF. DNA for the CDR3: TGTGCCAGCAGCACCCGACAGGGGGTTTACAATGAGCAGTTCTTC.

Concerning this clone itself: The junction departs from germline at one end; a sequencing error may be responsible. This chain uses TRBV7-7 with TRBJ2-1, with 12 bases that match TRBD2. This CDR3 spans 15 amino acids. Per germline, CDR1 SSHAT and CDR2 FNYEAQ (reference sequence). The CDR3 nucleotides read TGTGCTAGCAGCTTAAGACTAGCGGGGGACAATGAGCAGTTCTTC. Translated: CASSLRLAGDNEQFF.

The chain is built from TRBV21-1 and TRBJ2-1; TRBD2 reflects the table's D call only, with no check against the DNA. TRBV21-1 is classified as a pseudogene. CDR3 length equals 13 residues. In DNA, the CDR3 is TGTGCCAGCAGGGGGACTTCTTACAATGAGCAGTTCTTC. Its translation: CASRGTSYNEQFF.

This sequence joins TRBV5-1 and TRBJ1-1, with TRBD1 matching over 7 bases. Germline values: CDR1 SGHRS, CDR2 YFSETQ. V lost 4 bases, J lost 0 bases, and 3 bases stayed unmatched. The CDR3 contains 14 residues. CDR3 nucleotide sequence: TGCGCCAGCAGCATGGGACAGCTGAACACTGAAGCTTTCTTT. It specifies CASSMGQLNTEAFF.

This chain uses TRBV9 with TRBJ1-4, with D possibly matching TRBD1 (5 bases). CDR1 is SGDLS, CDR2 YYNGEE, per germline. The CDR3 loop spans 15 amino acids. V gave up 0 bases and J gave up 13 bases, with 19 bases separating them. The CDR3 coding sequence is TGTGCCAGCAGCGTAGATAACCGAGCAGGGCGAGGACTGTTTTTT. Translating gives CASSVDNRAGRGLFF.

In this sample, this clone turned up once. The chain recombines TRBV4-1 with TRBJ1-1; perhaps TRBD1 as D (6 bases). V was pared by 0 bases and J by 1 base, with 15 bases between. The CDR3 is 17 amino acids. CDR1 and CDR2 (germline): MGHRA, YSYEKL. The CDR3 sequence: CASSQDLGGAENTEAFF. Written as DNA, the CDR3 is TGCGCCAGCAGCCAAGATTTAGGGGGGGCCGAGAACACTGAAGCTTTCTTT.

The CDR3 sequence is CASSQGGSGQETQYF. The CDR3 region has the DNA TGTGCCAGCAGCCAGGGGGGATCGGGCCAAGAGACCCAGTACTTC. V is TRBV14 and J is TRBJ2-5; a possible D gene is TRBD2 (6 bases). Germline assignment: CDR1 SGHDN and CDR2 FVKESK. CDR3 length equals 15 residues. Trimming took off 3 bases at V and 1 base at J, with 12 bases between the two ends. The full variable domain, its missing parts supplied by reference TRBV14 and TRBJ2-5, is EAGVTQFPSHSVIEKGQTVTLRCDPISGHDNLYWYRRVMGKEIKFLLHFVKESKQDESGMPNNRFLAERTGGTYSTLKVQPAELEDSGVYFCASSQGGSGQETQYFGPGTRLLVL.

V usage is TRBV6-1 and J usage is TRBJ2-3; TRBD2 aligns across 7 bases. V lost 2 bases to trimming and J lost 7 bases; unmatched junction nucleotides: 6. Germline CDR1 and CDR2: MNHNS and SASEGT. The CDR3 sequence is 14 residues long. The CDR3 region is CASSESGRLYTQYF. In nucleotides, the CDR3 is TGTGCCAGCAGTGAATCCGGGAGGTTATATACGCAGTATTTT.

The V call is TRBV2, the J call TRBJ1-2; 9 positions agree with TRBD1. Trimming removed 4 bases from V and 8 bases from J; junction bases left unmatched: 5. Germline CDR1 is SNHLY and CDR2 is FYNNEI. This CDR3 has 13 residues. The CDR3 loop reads CASSVDRGVGYTF. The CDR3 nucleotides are TGTGCCAGCAGTGTCGACAGGGGGGTGGGCTACACCTTC.

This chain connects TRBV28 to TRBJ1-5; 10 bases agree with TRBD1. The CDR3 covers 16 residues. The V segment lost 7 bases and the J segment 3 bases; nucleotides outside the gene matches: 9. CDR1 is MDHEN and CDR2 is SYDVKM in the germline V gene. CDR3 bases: TGTGCCAGCAACCTTAGGGGGACAGGGGACAATCAGCCCCAGCATTTT. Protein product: CASNLRGTGDNQPQHF.

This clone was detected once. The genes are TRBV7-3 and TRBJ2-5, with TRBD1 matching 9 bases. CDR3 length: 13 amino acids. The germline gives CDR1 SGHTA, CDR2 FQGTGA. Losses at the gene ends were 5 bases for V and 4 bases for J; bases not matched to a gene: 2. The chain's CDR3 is CASSVQGAETQYF. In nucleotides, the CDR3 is TGTGCCAGCAGCGTACAGGGGGCAGAGACCCAGTACTTC. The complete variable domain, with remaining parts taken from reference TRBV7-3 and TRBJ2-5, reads GAGVSQTPSNKVTEKGKYVELRCDPISGHTALYWYRQSLGQGPEFLIYFQGTGAADDSGLPNDRFFAVRPEGSVSTLKIQRTERGDSAVYLCASSVQGAETQYFGPGTRLLVL.

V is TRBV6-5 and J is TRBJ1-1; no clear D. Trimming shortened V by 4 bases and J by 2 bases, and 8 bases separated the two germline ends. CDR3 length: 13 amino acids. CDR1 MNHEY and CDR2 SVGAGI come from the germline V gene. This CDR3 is CASSSYSNTEAFF. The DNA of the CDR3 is TGTGCCAGCAGTTCCTACAGCAACACTGAAGCTTTCTTT.

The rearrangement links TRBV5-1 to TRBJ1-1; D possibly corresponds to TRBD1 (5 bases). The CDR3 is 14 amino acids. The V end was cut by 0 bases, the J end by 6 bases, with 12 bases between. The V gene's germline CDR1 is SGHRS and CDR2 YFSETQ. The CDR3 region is CASSLGQGSAEAFF. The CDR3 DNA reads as TGCGCCAGCAGCTTGGGTCAGGGCTCGGCTGAAGCTTTCTTT.

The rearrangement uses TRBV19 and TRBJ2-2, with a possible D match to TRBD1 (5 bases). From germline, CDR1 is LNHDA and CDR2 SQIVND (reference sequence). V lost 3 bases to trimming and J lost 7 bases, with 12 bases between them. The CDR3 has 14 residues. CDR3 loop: CASSIKRGSGELFF. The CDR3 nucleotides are TGTGCCAGTAGTATTAAAAGGGGAAGCGGGGAGCTGTTTTTT.

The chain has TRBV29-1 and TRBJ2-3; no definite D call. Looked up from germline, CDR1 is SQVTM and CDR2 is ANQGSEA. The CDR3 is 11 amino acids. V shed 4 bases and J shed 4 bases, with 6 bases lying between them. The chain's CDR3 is CSVAEPDTQYF. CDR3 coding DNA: TGCAGCGTTGCCGAGCCAGATACGCAGTATTTT.

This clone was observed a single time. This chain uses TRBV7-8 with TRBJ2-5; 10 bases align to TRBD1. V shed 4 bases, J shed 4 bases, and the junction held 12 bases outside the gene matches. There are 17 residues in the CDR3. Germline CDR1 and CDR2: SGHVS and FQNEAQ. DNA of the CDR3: TGTGCCAGCAGCTATGGCTTAAGGACAGGGGGAGGAGAGACCCAGTACTTC. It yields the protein CASSYGLRTGGGETQYF.

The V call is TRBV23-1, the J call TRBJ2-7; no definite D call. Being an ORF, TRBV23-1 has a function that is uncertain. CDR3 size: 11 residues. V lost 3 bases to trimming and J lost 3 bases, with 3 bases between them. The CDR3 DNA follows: TGCGCCAGCAGTCACCTCTACGAGCAGTACTTC. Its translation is CASSHLYEQYF.

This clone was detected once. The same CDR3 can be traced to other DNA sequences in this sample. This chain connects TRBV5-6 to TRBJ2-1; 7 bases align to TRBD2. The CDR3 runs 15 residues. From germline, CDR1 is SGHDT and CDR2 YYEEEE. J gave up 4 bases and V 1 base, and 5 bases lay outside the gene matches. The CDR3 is CASSLNLAGYNEQFF. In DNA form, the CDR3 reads TGTGCCAGCAGCTTGAACTTAGCGGGTTACAATGAGCAGTTCTTC.

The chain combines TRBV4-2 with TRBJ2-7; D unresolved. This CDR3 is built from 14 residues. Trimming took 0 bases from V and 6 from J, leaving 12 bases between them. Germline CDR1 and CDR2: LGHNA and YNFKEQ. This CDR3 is CASSQEWLFLEQYF. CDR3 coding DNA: TGTGCCAGCAGCCAAGAATGGCTCTTTCTCGAGCAGTACTTC.

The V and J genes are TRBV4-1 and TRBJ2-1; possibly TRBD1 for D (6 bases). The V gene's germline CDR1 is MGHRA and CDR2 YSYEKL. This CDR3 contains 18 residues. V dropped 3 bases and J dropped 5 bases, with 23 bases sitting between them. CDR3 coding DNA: TGCGCCAGCAGCCAGTCACGAGCCAGGGGTCGAATTAACAATGAGCAGTTCTTC. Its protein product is CASSQSRARGRINNEQFF.

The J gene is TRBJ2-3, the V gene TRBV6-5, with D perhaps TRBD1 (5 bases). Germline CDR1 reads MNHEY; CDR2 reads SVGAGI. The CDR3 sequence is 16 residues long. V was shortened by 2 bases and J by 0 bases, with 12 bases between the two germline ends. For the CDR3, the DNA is TGTGCCAGCAGTTACGGGGCGGAACTTAGCACAGATACGCAGTATTTT. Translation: CASSYGAELSTDTQYF.

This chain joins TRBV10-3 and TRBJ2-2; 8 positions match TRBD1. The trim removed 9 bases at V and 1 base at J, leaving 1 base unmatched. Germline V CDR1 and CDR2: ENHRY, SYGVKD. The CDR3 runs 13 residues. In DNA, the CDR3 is TGTGCCATTGGACAGGGGAACACCGGGGAGCTGTTTTTT. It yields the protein CAIGQGNTGELFF.

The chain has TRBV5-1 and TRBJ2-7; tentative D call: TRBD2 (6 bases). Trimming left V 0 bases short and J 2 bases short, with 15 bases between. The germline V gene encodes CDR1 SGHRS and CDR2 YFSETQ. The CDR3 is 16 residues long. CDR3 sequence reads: CASSLGNSASAYEQYF. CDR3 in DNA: TGCGCCAGCAGCTTGGGCAACTCCGCTAGCGCCTACGAGCAGTACTTC.

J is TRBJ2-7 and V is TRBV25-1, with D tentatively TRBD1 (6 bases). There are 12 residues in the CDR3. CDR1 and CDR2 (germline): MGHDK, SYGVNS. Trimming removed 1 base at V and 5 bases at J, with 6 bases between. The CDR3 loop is CASSEWDNEQYF. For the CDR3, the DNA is TGTGCCAGCAGTGAATGGGACAACGAGCAGTACTTC.

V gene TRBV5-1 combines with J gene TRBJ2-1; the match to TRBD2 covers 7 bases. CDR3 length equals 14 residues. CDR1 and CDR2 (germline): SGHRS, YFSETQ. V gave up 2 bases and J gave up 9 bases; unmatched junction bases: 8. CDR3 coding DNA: TGCGCCAGCAGCTTCGGCGGGAGTAAGGGTGAGCAGTTCTTC. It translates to CASSFGGSKGEQFF.